This T cell receptor (beta chain) was obtained from a study of blood T cell repertoires in COVID-19. Whole-study context: Acute and convalescent COVID-19 specimens originated in the United States, Italy and Spain. T cells, B-cell-depleted T cells, or PBMCs provided the cDNA or gDNA that served as material.

This CDR3 spans 18 amino acids. CDR1 SGHDT and CDR2 YYEEEE come from the germline V gene. Trimming took 2 bases from V and 2 from J, leaving 20 bases between them. Per the study methods: Cell counts per sample came from amplifying reference gene primers. Profiling relied on immunoSEQ multiplex PCR, and the TCRdb table lists in-frame clones only, not all of them. V and J calls and clone size are those listed in that table; D and trimming were worked out from the DNA. This repertoire shows fewer than 300,000 clones, less than 85% found once; its top ten account for less than 4%. This clonotype was obtained from a woman younger than 35 with acute or convalescent COVID-19. Sequences were obtained from peripheral blood. The V call is TRBV5-6, the J call TRBJ1-3; D unresolved. CDR3 in amino acids: CASSLVTRAGLPGNTIYF. In nucleotides, the CDR3 is TGTGCCAGCAGCTTAGTTACGCGAGCGGGCCTCCCTGGAAACACCATATATTTT.